The 9 T cell receptor delta chains below come from one sample, sequenced in a study of Vδ1+ human thymocytes. General study findings and limits: Thymic TRG and TRD repertoires appeared highly polyclonal.

Extracted RNA was reverse transcribed into cDNA. Pooled V-gene forward primers with one constant-region reverse primer generated the CDR3 amplicons by multiplex PCR. TCRdb fed the multiplex PCR reads to CATT. The data contain about 55,000 delta-chain clones, roughly 15% of them singletons. The antigens these receptors bind are not known. The sequenced material came from Vdelta1+ gamma-delta thymocytes from the thymus. The subset here: FACS-sorted CD3+ TCRalphabeta- TCRVdelta1+ TCRVdelta2- thymocytes. The origin of the receptors is a boy under two years old who had congenital heart surgery.

This clone was seen a handful of times. The gene calls are TRDV1 and TRDJ2; the D gene is possibly TRDD2 (9 bases). Trimming left V 0 bases short and J 9 bases short, with 35 bases between. Germline CDR1 and CDR2: TSWWSYY and QGS. The CDR3 runs 22 residues. CDR3 nucleotides: TGTGCTCTTGGGGAACTCTGCCTTCCTACGTTGGGGTATGCTGGGGGAGGAACACAACTCTTCTTT. Protein: CALGELCLPTLGYAGGGTQLFF.

By its share, this clone is medium-sized. The chain links TRDV2 to TRDJ1, with 13 positions matching TRDD3. CDR1 is GEAIGNYY, CDR2 EKD, per germline. This CDR3 contains 15 residues. Losses at the gene ends were 0 bases for V and 6 bases for J; bases not matched to a gene: 3. The CDR3 DNA is TGTGCCTGTGACACCCCACTGGGGGATACGCATAAACTCATCTTT. This translates into CACDTPLGDTHKLIF.

The chain employs TRDV1 and TRDJ1; possible D gene TRDD3, 6 bases. The CDR3 totals 25 residues. From germline, CDR1 is TSWWSYY and CDR2 QGS. Trimming took 0 bases from V and 1 from J, leaving 39 bases between them. CDR3 DNA sequence: TGTGCTCTTGGGGAACTGGGACGTAAAGGGGGAGAAGGTCCCACCGGGGGCCCGAGCACCGATAAACTCATCTTT. Protein: CALGELGRKGGEGPTGGPSTDKLIF.

The sample holds a few counts of this clone. The V call is TRDV1, the J call TRDJ1; 12 bases map to TRDD3. Germline V CDR1 and CDR2: TSWWSYY, QGS. This CDR3 comprises 20 residues. The V segment lost 3 bases and the J segment 0 bases; nucleotides outside the gene matches: 14. CDR3 in amino acids: CALGEQRLGDTSSYTDKLIF. The DNA of the CDR3 is TGTGCTCTTGGGGAGCAGAGACTGGGGGATACCAGTTCGTACACCGATAAACTCATCTTT.

This rearrangement joins TRDV1 to TRDJ1, with a possible D match to TRDD2 (7 bases). The CDR3 runs 25 residues. The V end lost 1 base, the J end lost 0 bases, and 39 bases lay between the germline ends. CDR1 is TSWWSYY, CDR2 QGS, per germline. CDR3 sequence reads: CALGEPNVRSYTLRVGGRHTDKLIF. The CDR3 DNA sequence: TGTGCTCTTGGGGAACCTAACGTACGTTCCTACACTCTCAGGGTCGGGGGAAGACACACCGATAAACTCATCTTT.

The chain couples TRDV1 to TRDJ1; 10 nucleotides match TRDD3. Looked up from germline, CDR1 is TSWWSYY and CDR2 is QGS. J gave up 10 bases and V 0 bases, and 26 bases lay outside the gene matches. The length of the CDR3 is 21 residues. CDR3 nucleotides: TGTGCTCTTGGGGAACTTTTGGGATTCCTCCGGGGTAACTGGGGGATGTTCCCACTCATCTTT. Translation: CALGELLGFLRGNWGMFPLIF.

This clone has only a few counts. This sequence joins TRDV1 and TRDJ1, with TRDD3 matching 7 bases. The germline CDR1 and CDR2 sequences are TSWWSYY and QGS. V was clipped by 5 bases and J by 0 bases; unmatched bases: 12. This CDR3 has 17 residues. The CDR3 loop reads CALGHTELGMYTDKLIF. For the CDR3, the DNA is TGTGCTCTTGGGCATACGGAACTGGGGATGTACACCGATAAACTCATCTTT.

The chain links TRDV1 to TRDJ1; 8 bases are shared with TRDD3. V was clipped by 5 bases and J by 1 base; unmatched bases: 9. Germline CDR1 reads TSWWSYY; CDR2 reads QGS. The CDR3 sequence is 16 residues long. CDR3: CALGSQAGGATDKLIF. As DNA, the CDR3 is TGTGCTCTTGGGTCTCAAGCTGGGGGAGCCACCGATAAACTCATCTTT.

There are a few counts of this clone. The chain couples TRDV1 to TRDJ1, with TRDD3 as a possible D gene (7 bases). Germline V lookup: CDR1 TSWWSYY, CDR2 QGS. This CDR3 is 23 amino acids long. The V end lost 2 bases, the J end lost 2 bases, and 36 bases lay between the germline ends. The CDR3 sequence: CALGEGPLFPKRWGKTGTDKLIF. DNA of the CDR3: TGTGCTCTTGGGGAAGGTCCCCTGTTTCCTAAGAGGTGGGGGAAAACGGGGACCGATAAACTCATCTTT.